This T cell receptor beta chain was profiled in a study of T cells expressing NK-cell markers (dated by TCRdb to the early 2020s). In terms of the full investigation: Seven or eight donors provided sorted CD3+CD56+NKG2C+, CD3+CD56+NKG2C- and CD3+CD56-NKG2C+ T-cell subsets, whose TCR beta-chain repertoires were profiled. Randomly selected healthy volunteers, three men and five women, were used as the eight sequenced donors. Libraries were sequenced as 2 x 150 bp reads on Illumina HiSeq 2000/2500, MiSeq or NextSeq. Among the eight sequenced donors, only one was HCMV-seronegative, while the other seven were HCMV-seropositive.

Study-wide conclusions, independent of this receptor: Those dominant clonotypes were again the most abundant among CD3+CD56-NKG2C+ cells in a handful of donors, at about 25-65%. Whether the expanded NKG2C-expressing T cell clones were specific for HCMV antigens remained unclear. In six donors, the dominant CD3+CD56+NKG2C+ clonotypes were among the top 10 CD8+ clonotypes and accounted for about 1.0-8% of CD8+ T cells.

Inclusive of the bounding cysteine and phenylalanine, the CDR3 is 12 residues long. The DNA sequence is not available. CDR1 is given as SQVTM and CDR2 as ANQGSEA, both from the germline V gene. Concerning this clonotype itself: Its cognate antigen has yet to be identified.

The instrument given in TCRdb is Illumina HiSeq 2000. 5'RACE template switching, by which a universal primer site and unique molecular identifiers were added, was used to make TCR beta cDNA libraries. Priming for cDNA synthesis came from the TCR beta constant segment, and two successive PCR amplification steps followed. On the authors' methods: MIGEC was used to demultiplex reads and group reads by UMI, and MiTCR was used to assemble and quantify clonotypes. Only TCR cDNA sequences supported by at least two reads were kept to exclude erroneous sequences. The tcR package was used for downstream repertoire analysis, and clonotypes were matched between fractions using CDR3 nucleotide sequence together with V segment. VDJmatch was used to annotate antigen specificity against VDJdb, with one amino acid substitution in CDR3 allowed. TCRdb reprocessed the reads and provides one entry for every CDR3 protein sequence; no DNA is given. These V and J calls derive from TCRdb rather than the authors' analysis. The table for this sample lists 130,000 to 150,000 distinct CDR3 sequences. Clones ranked in the top ten supply 10% to 15% of the sample.

To determine HCMV serostatus, a commercial ELISA kit was used to detect HCMV-specific IgG in serum. Ficoll density gradient centrifugation was used to isolate peripheral blood mononuclear cells from blood. This chain joins TRBV29-1 to TRBJ1-1; TCRdb gives TRBD1 as the D gene, but with no DNA this cannot be confirmed. Sequenced input: blood T cells: a sorted CD56 or NKG2C T cell subset, CD4+ or CD8+ T cells, or bulk PBMC T cells (not recorded which). The sequence came from a man younger than 35 in good health. Donor details come from another sample of the same person, matched by shared clones. The CDR3 reads as follows: CSAVTGSTEAFF.